Presented here are 21 T cell receptor beta chains from one specimen sequenced in a study of CD8 T cells in ankylosing spondylitis. TCRdb used MiXCR to reprocess the 5' RACE reads, holding one entry per CDR3 protein. Of about 130,000 distinct CDR3 sequences in the sample, 7% are singletons; the top ten hold less than 15%. What was sequenced was blood, either unsorted or a sorted T cell fraction (not recorded which). The receptors shown here come from a male donor with ankylosing spondylitis or in good health (not recorded which).

This rearrangement joins TRBV18 to TRBJ2-5; a possible D gene is TRBD1 (5 bases). The length of the CDR3 is 13 residues. The germline gives CDR1 KGHSH, CDR2 LQKENI. Trimming left V 2 bases short and J 2 bases short, with 6 bases between. CDR3 protein: CASSPGAQETQYF. In DNA, the CDR3 is TGTGCCAGCTCACCAGGGGCGCAAGAGACCCAGTACTTC.

This clonotype was found many times. This rearrangement joins TRBV5-1 to TRBJ2-5; 7 nucleotides line up with TRBD1. The J segment lost 3 bases and the V segment lost 4 bases, leaving 0 bases of the junction unmatched. The germline V gene encodes CDR1 SGHRS and CDR2 YFSETQ. This CDR3 is built from 12 residues. The chain's CDR3 is CASSQGEETQYF. In DNA form, the CDR3 reads TGCGCCAGCAGCCAGGGGGAAGAGACCCAGTACTTC.

The rearrangement uses TRBV15 and TRBJ2-3, with D possibly matching TRBD2 (7 bases). CDR1 LNHNV and CDR2 YYDKDF come from the germline V gene (reference sequence). V was clipped by 8 bases and J by 8 bases, with 20 bases between them. The CDR3 is made up of 14 amino acids. As DNA, the CDR3 is TGTGCCACCGGCGCGGGGGCCCTTTCAAGTACGCAGTATTTT. Residues: CATGAGALSSTQYF.

This clonotype was counted ten times or more. The rearrangement links TRBV5-1 to TRBJ1-4; maybe TRBD1 (6 bases). From germline, CDR1 is SGHRS and CDR2 YFSETQ. V was cut by 4 bases and J by 6 bases, with 16 bases left in between. This CDR3 spans 15 amino acids. The CDR3, as DNA: TGCGCCAGCAGCGGGGGCCCAGGGGCCGATGAAAAACTGTTTTTT. It codes for CASSGGPGADEKLFF.

This clonotype was picked up many times. The V and J genes are TRBV5-1 and TRBJ1-2, with TRBD1 matching 7 bases. J gave up 5 bases and V 3 bases, and 7 bases lay outside the gene matches. CDR1 is SGHRS and CDR2 is YFSETQ in the germline V gene. This CDR3 has 14 residues. The CDR3 is CASSSGQTFYGYTF. The CDR3 DNA reads as TGCGCCAGCAGCTCGGGACAGACATTTTATGGCTACACCTTC. The variable domain in full, with the rest retrieved from reference TRBV5-1 and TRBJ1-2, is KAGVTQTPRYLIKTRGQQVTLSCSPISGHRSVSWYQQTPGQGLQFLFEYFSETQRNKGNFPGRFSGRQFSNSRSEMNVSTLELGDSALYLCASSSGQTFYGYTFGSGTRLTVV.

This sequence joins TRBV6-1 and TRBJ2-7; 8 nucleotides align to TRBD1. CDR3 length: 17 amino acids. J gave up 0 bases and V 6 bases, and 13 bases lay outside the gene matches. The germline gives CDR1 MNHNS, CDR2 SASEGT. Here the CDR3 DNA reads TGTGCCAGCAGGGTACTTTGGGGTACAGGGGGCTCCTACGAGCAGTACTTC. Its protein is CASRVLWGTGGSYEQYF.

The table lists this clonotype with many counts. V is TRBV20-1 and J is TRBJ1-2; TRBD1 might be the D (6 bases). The germline V and J ends were trimmed by 0 bases and 7 bases, with 15 bases remaining between them. The germline V gene encodes CDR1 DFQATT and CDR2 SNEGSKA (reference sequence). This CDR3 has 14 amino acids. CDR3 DNA sequence: TGCAGTGCTAGAGATCTCAGGGGCCCCGTTGGCTACACCTTC. It yields the protein CSARDLRGPVGYTF.

This clonotype was counted ten times or more. J is TRBJ2-5 and V is TRBV4-3; D not resolved. CDR1 LGHNA and CDR2 YSLEER come from the germline V gene. V gave up 0 bases and J gave up 1 base, with 12 bases separating them. This CDR3 is 16 amino acids long. The chain's CDR3 is CASSQDLGGPQETQYF. CDR3 nucleotide sequence: TGCGCCAGCAGCCAAGATCTTGGTGGACCCCAAGAGACCCAGTACTTC.

This clonotype was observed at least ten times. This chain joins TRBV27 and TRBJ1-5; tentative D call: TRBD1 (6 bases). V was pared by 2 bases and J by 0 bases, with 20 bases between. The CDR3 is 19 residues long. The germline V gene has CDR1 MNHEY and CDR2 SMNVEV (reference sequence). CDR3 sequence: CASSLVPHWVGGSNQPQHF. For the CDR3, the DNA is TGTGCCAGCAGTTTAGTACCCCACTGGGTAGGGGGTAGCAATCAGCCCCAGCATTTT.

This clonotype showed up many times. The V call is TRBV5-1, the J call TRBJ2-7; D unresolved. CDR1 and CDR2 from the germline V gene are SGHRS and YFSETQ. The CDR3 has 14 amino acids. Trimming removed 0 bases from V and 6 bases from J, with 13 bases in between. The DNA for the CDR3 is TGCGCCAGCAGCTTGGCTGGTTTTGGGCCCGAGCAGTACTTC. Its protein is CASSLAGFGPEQYF.

This clonotype was recorded at least ten times. The chain combines TRBV12-3 or TRBV12-4 with TRBJ2-1; 7 bases agree with TRBD2. CDR3 length: 13 amino acids. Trimming removed 4 bases from V and 9 bases from J; junction bases left unmatched: 6. The CDR3 DNA is TGTGCCAGCAGTTCGACTAGCTCAACTGAGCAGTTCTTC. Its translation is CASSSTSSTEQFF.

This clonotype occurred many times. This sequence joins TRBV12-3 or TRBV12-4 and TRBJ1-2; tentatively, D is TRBD1 (5 bases). This CDR3 region has 15 residues. Trimming took off 6 bases at V and 0 bases at J, with 14 bases between the two ends. DNA for the CDR3: TGTGCCAGCAGCCTCGCCGGGGCAGCTAACTATGGCTACACCTTC. Protein product: CASSLAGAANYGYTF.

This clonotype was observed many times. The V gene is TRBV4-1, the J gene TRBJ2-1; TRBD2 matches at 9 bases. The trim removed 3 bases at V and 6 bases at J, leaving 9 bases unmatched. Looked up from germline, CDR1 is MGHRA and CDR2 is YSYEKL. The CDR3 has 16 residues. CDR3 nucleotides: TGCGCCAGCAGCCACCGAACTAGCGGGTTTCTCAATGAGCAGTTCTTC. Translated: CASSHRTSGFLNEQFF.

This clonotype was detected many times. The chain is built from TRBV5-1 and TRBJ1-2; TRBD1 agrees at 7 bases. Per the germline V gene, CDR1 is SGHRS and CDR2 is YFSETQ. The CDR3 length is 14 residues. With 5 bases clipped from V and 4 bases from J, the junction kept 8 bases outside the gene matches. The CDR3 DNA reads as TGCGCCAGCAGGAGGAAGGAGGGGGCCTATGGCTACACCTTC. Amino acid sequence: CASRRKEGAYGYTF.

Notes on this clonotype: Given a much more abundant clone one base away, this may be a read error. The V and J genes are TRBV7-3 and TRBJ2-1, with TRBD2 matching over 8 bases. The CDR3 runs 14 residues. Germline V CDR1 and CDR2: SGHTA, FQGTGA. For the CDR3, the DNA is TGTACCAGCAGTCCTCGGGGGGGTTGGAATGAGCAGTTCTTC. It translates to CTSSPRGGWNEQFF.

This clonotype was observed many times. The V and J genes are TRBV7-9 and TRBJ2-7; 8 bases match TRBD1. V shed 2 bases, J shed 7 bases, and the junction held 10 bases outside the gene matches. This CDR3 region has 15 residues. In germline, CDR1 is SEHNR, CDR2 FQNEAQ (reference sequence). The CDR3 DNA is TGTGCCAGCAGCTTAAACCAGGGGGCCTTGGATGAGCAGTACTTC. Translating it yields CASSLNQGALDEQYF. Drawing the rest from reference TRBV7-9 and TRBJ2-7, the complete variable domain is DTGVSQNPRHKITKRGQNVTFRCDPISEHNRLYWYRQTLGQGPEFLTYFQNEAQLEKSRLLSDRFSAERPKGSFSTLEIQRTEQGDSAMYLCASSLNQGALDEQYFGPGTRLTVT.

A few counts support this clonotype. The CDR3 DNA follows: TGTGCCAGCAGTCAGGGCCTGAACACCTTC. Translating gives CASSQGLNTF. The V and J genes are TRBV2 and TRBJ1-2, with a weak D call TRBD1 (5 bases). Germline CDR1 and CDR2: SNHLY and FYNNEI. Trimming left V 5 bases short and J 12 bases short, with 10 bases between. This CDR3 contains 10 residues.

This clonotype occurred a few times. This chain joins TRBV24-1 and TRBJ2-1; 10 nucleotides align to TRBD2. The CDR3 has 18 amino acids. Per germline, CDR1 KGHDR and CDR2 SFDVKD. The trim removed 2 bases at V and 3 bases at J, leaving 9 bases unmatched. CDR3 region: CATSDSQTGTSDYNEQFF. The CDR3 region has the DNA TGTGCCACCAGTGATTCTCAAACCGGGACTAGCGACTACAATGAGCAGTTCTTC.

This clonotype was observed a few times. The chain couples TRBV30 to TRBJ2-6; D not resolved. Germline values: CDR1 GTSNPN, CDR2 SVGIG (reference sequence). V lost 8 bases, J lost 3 bases, and 11 bases lay in between. The CDR3 is made up of 13 amino acids. This chain's CDR3 is CALPRFGANVLTF. The CDR3 DNA follows: TGTGCCCTGCCTAGGTTTGGGGCCAACGTCCTGACTTTC. The entire variable domain, with the rest obtained from reference TRBV30 and TRBJ2-6, is as follows: SQTIHQWPATLVQPVGSPLSLECTVEGTSNPNLYWYRQAAGRGLQLLFYSVGIGQISSEVPQNLSASRPQDRQFILSSKKLLLSDSGFYLCALPRFGANVLTFGAGSRLTVL.

This clonotype showed up many times. The chain joins TRBV12-3 or TRBV12-4 to TRBJ2-5; D uncertain. There are 14 residues in the CDR3. With 5 bases removed from V and 5 bases from J, the gap between germline ends came to 15 bases. Written as DNA, the CDR3 is TGTGCCAGCAGTCAACTATGGGCCGCGGAGACCCAGTACTTC. Translation: CASSQLWAAETQYF.

In its sample, this clonotype was seen many times. Here the CDR3 DNA reads TGCGCCAGCAGCTCGACTAGCGGGGAGGGAGAGACCCAGTACTTC. It translates to CASSSTSGEGETQYF. V gene TRBV5-1 combines with J gene TRBJ2-5; 11 nucleotides align to TRBD2. V dropped 3 bases and J dropped 4; count of bases not matched to a gene: 5. This CDR3 has 15 amino acids. Germline assignment: CDR1 SGHRS and CDR2 YFSETQ.